This T cell receptor (beta chain) was sequenced during a study of Ad26.COV2.S vaccination and SARS-CoV-2 variants. Whole-study findings and limits: Possible underestimation of total T cell responses by the TCR breadth and depth analyses was noted.

Treatment indicated: around 19 received Ad26.COV2.S at low or high dose, single or two shots; five or six received placebo; per-sample allocation not given. After the first vaccine or placebo injection, samples were drawn on day 63. This CDR3 region has 15 residues. Germline loops: CDR1 LNHDA, CDR2 SQIVND (reference sequence). J gave up 12 bases and V 3 bases, and 12 bases lay outside the gene matches. Clones were sequenced by immunoSEQ multiplex PCR, and TCRdb holds only the in-frame ones, with some missing. Among 320,000 or so clones, roughly 90% were seen once, and the ten largest hold around 5.5%. A remark on this clone: Its antigen is still unknown.

The input for sequencing was peripheral blood, taken in a trial of Ad26.COV2.S vaccine versus placebo. The chain uses TRBV19 and TRBJ2-1; 9 bases map to TRBD2. This TCR derives from a person aged 18-60 years who received the Ad26.COV2.S COVID-19 vaccine or a placebo. The CDR3 reads CASSMVALAGSAQFF. The CDR3 nucleotides are TGTGCCAGTAGTATGGTGGCGCTAGCGGGATCCGCGCAGTTCTTC.